This T cell receptor beta chain is drawn from a study of T cell repertoires and HLA-DP antigens listed by TCRdb under 2018. Background for the entire study: The study used an in vitro model of CD4+ T cell alloreactivity against allogeneic HLA-DP presented by transduced HeLa cells. One alloantigen differed from self by one peptide-binding groove amino acid, whereas the other differed by ten, modelling structurally similar versus dissimilar alloantigens. The three donors, two male and one female, ranged from the 18-to-29 to the 60-to-69 age band. The average DNA input was around 0.2 ug for sorted CD137+CD4+ samples versus roughly 1,200 ng for pre-culture CD4+ samples.

TCRB CDR3 regions were amplified with the immunoSEQ multiplex PCR using forward primers for 54 TRBV segments and reverse primers for 13 TRBJ segments. Deep resolution, with a target of a few hundred thousand T cell genomes, was applied to the sequencing of pre-culture CD4+ samples. Sequencing of the amplicons was done on an Illumina HiSeq System, giving 87 bp reads that spanned the CDR3. The paper's data handling went like this. PCR and sequencing errors in the reads were corrected, and CDR3 regions were defined by aligning to IMGT reference sequences. Synthetic template pools were used to estimate counts of templates and unique rearrangements. Clonality was computed by subtracting Pielou's evenness from 1. The Daley-Smith estimator was used to estimate richness. Morisita's index was used to measure repertoire overlap. Clones present in cultured samples but not detected in the pre-culture repertoire of the same donor were defined as low-abundance clones. In its TCRdb copy, this immuneACCESS table keeps in-frame sequences only and misses some clones. Where compared with another copy, unresolved V genes explain less than half of these, and the others have no known cause. V and J calls and clone size are as listed in that table; D and trimming were resolved from the DNA. The sample data list roughly 110,000 clones, and nearly 95% of these were observed just once. The ten largest clones represent more than 0.25% of the sample.

V is shortened by 8 bases, J by 4 bases, and the region joining them spans 27 bases. The CDR3 goes from the cysteine to the phenylalanine over 17 residues. This entry keeps only the CDR3 DNA: 51 bases, framed from base 1. According to the germline V gene, CDR1 reads SGHRS and CDR2 reads YFSETQ. Magnetic bead negative selection was used to isolate untouched CD4+ T cells from Ficoll-separated PBMC, with an average purity of 97.7%. Magnetic beads were used to isolate untouched CD4+ T cells from Ficoll-separated PBMC, giving roughly 98% purity with negligible CD8+ contamination. Peripheral blood mononuclear cells came from the buffy coats of three healthy blood donors, who served as the study's donors. All three donors were CMV seronegative. The DNeasy Blood & Tissue Kit was used for extraction of genomic DNA. TCRB sequencing was performed on genomic DNA from sorted CD137+CD4+ cells and pre-culture CD4+ baseline samples from each subject.

With respect to this clone: No antigen is known for it. No qualities accompany the bases; no much larger clone lies one base away.

The investigation overall reported the following: Clonality of sorted CD137+ cells was similar against both alloantigens (roughly 0.4) and much higher than in pre-culture samples (about 0.04). Average cumulative frequency of clones undetected before culture was approximately 37% against one allele and 50% to 55% against the other. The naive and memory CD4+ repertoires were not analysed as separate populations. The study was limited by having only a few donors, by relying on a non-physiological HeLa antigen-presenting system, and by using total CD4+ responder cells.

The receptor was isolated from a woman aged 18 to 35 in good health and CMV-seronegative. Sequencing was performed on CD4+ T cells from PBMCs. The V and J genes are TRBV5-1 and TRBJ1-1, and the D gene may be TRBD1, 6 bases matching. The sequenced DNA is TGCGCCAGTACCGTTTCCCCTCGACACGGGGGCGGCACTGAAGCTTTCTTT. This sequence encodes CASTVSPRHGGGTEAFF.